The 15 T cell receptor beta chains below come from one sample, sequenced in a study of beta chain features in type 1 diabetes. Whole-study results and caveats: Shortening that was moderate but significant affected the TCRB CDR3s of Type 1 diabetes patients in all four CD4+ subsets.

Their antigens remain unidentified. Reverse transcription of all isolated RNA meant that expressed TCRB transcripts were sequenced. TCRdb's table, derived via immunoSEQ multiplex PCR, lists solely in-frame clones and lacks some. Of 630,000 or so clones in the sample, 11% to 15% were seen once. Sample: naive CD4+ T cells from blood. Every receptor here comes from a man between 18 and 29 years old with type 1 diabetes.

The chain recombines TRBV28 with TRBJ2-2; 8 positions agree with TRBD1. J lost 4 bases, V lost 7 bases, and 17 bases had no gene match. This CDR3 has 18 amino acids. From germline, CDR1 is MDHEN and CDR2 SYDVKM. The CDR3 is CASITASTQGAGTGELFF. The CDR3 DNA reads as TGTGCCAGCATCACAGCAAGTACTCAGGGGGCCGGCACCGGGGAGCTGTTTTTT.

This clone has more than one count but fewer than ten. DNA for the CDR3: TGTGCCTGGAGTGTTTATAGGTCTGGAAACACCATATATTTT. It encodes CAWSVYRSGNTIYF. The chain recombines TRBV30 with TRBJ1-3; D gene ambiguous. The CDR3 covers 14 residues. The V end lost 0 bases, the J end lost 1 base, and 7 bases lay between the germline ends. The germline gives CDR1 GTSNPN, CDR2 SVGIG (reference sequence).

The J gene is TRBJ2-1, the V gene TRBV11-1; TRBD2 matches 9 bases. This CDR3 contains 16 residues. Trimming at V came to 0 bases and at J to 3 bases, leaving 3 bases not matched to a gene. The germline CDR1 and CDR2 sequences are SGHAT and FQDESV (reference sequence). CDR3 sequence reads: CASSLAPSGDYNEQFF. CDR3 bases: TGTGCCAGCAGCTTAGCGCCTAGCGGGGACTACAATGAGCAGTTCTTC.

The chain uses TRBV5-1 and TRBJ2-1, with 7 positions matching TRBD1. CDR3 length: 15 residues. V was clipped by 7 bases and J by 4 bases; unmatched bases: 11. Germline V gene data show CDR1 as SGHRS and CDR2 as YFSETQ. The CDR3 protein is CASLPQQGIYNEQFF. The CDR3 DNA reads TGCGCCAGCTTACCCCAACAGGGGATTTACAATGAGCAGTTCTTC. Full variable domain (outside the CDR3, taken from reference TRBV5-1 and TRBJ2-1): KAGVTQTPRYLIKTRGQQVTLSCSPISGHRSVSWYQQTPGQGLQFLFEYFSETQRNKGNFPGRFSGRQFSNSRSEMNVSTLELGDSALYLCASLPQQGIYNEQFFGPGTRLTVL.

This clone was seen only once. The rearrangement uses TRBV7-9 and TRBJ2-5, with D perhaps matching TRBD1 or TRBD2 (5 bases each). Germline values: CDR1 SEHNR, CDR2 FQNEAQ (reference sequence). The CDR3 totals 14 residues. Trimming took 2 bases from V and 4 from J, leaving 11 bases between them. This CDR3 is CASSLPGQSETQYF. CDR3 sequence (DNA): TGTGCCAGCAGCTTACCGGGGCAGTCAGAGACCCAGTACTTC.

This chain uses TRBV5-4 with TRBJ2-7; D perhaps matches TRBD2 (6 bases). The CDR3 is made up of 15 amino acids. Trimming removed 0 bases at V and 4 bases at J, with 14 bases between. The germline V gene encodes CDR1 SGHNT and CDR2 YYREEE (reference sequence). The DNA for the CDR3 is TGTGCCAGCAGCTTGGGGGACTGGTACAGTTACGAGCAGTACTTC. Encoded protein: CASSLGDWYSYEQYF. The full variable domain, with the rest looked up from reference TRBV5-4 and TRBJ2-7, is ETGVTQSPTHLIKTRGQQVTLRCSSQSGHNTVSWYQQALGQGPQFIFQYYREEENGRGNFPPRFSGLQFPNYSSELNVNALELDDSALYLCASSLGDWYSYEQYFGPGTRLTVT.

This clone was seen more than once but under ten times. The chain has TRBV7-9 and TRBJ2-1, with TRBD2 identical over 11 bases. This CDR3 is 15 amino acids long. V dropped 0 bases and J dropped 9; count of bases not matched to a gene: 4. Per the germline V gene, CDR1 is SEHNR and CDR2 is FQNEAQ (reference sequence). The CDR3 sequence is CASSLASGRAREQFF. The CDR3, as DNA: TGTGCCAGCAGCTTAGCTAGCGGGAGGGCGCGTGAGCAGTTCTTC.

This clone has more than one count but fewer than ten. The genes are TRBV7-9 and TRBJ2-3; a possible D gene is TRBD2 (7 bases). The V gene lost 5 bases and the J gene lost 1 base, with 22 bases spanning the gap. Germline assignment: CDR1 SEHNR and CDR2 FQNEAQ (reference sequence). The CDR3 covers 18 residues. CDR3 sequence reads: CASSPVGGGRDGTDTQYF. The CDR3 nucleotides read TGTGCCAGCAGCCCCGTGGGGGGGGGCCGGGACGGCACAGATACGCAGTATTTT.

This clone was seen more than once but under ten times. The chain combines TRBV2 with TRBJ2-3, with unresolved D. Looked up from germline, CDR1 is SNHLY and CDR2 is FYNNEI. The CDR3 totals 14 residues. V dropped 5 bases and J dropped 1 base, with 10 bases sitting between them. DNA of the CDR3: TGTGCCAGCAGTCTCCTGATACGCACAGATACGCAGTATTTT. Residues: CASSLLIRTDTQYF.

This chain uses TRBV29-1 with TRBJ2-1; perhaps TRBD1 as D (6 bases). Germline V CDR1 and CDR2: SQVTM, ANQGSEA. V lost 4 bases to trimming and J lost 3 bases, with 13 bases between them. The CDR3 is 14 residues long. CDR3 protein: CSVVDRQIYNEQFF. The CDR3 DNA reads as TGCAGCGTTGTAGACAGGCAAATCTACAATGAGCAGTTCTTC.

There are a few counts of this clone. The rearrangement joins TRBV14 to TRBJ2-3; 9 bases map to TRBD2. Germline V gene sequence: CDR1 SGHDN, CDR2 FVKESK. V lost 0 bases and J lost 0; bases outside the gene matches: 4. This CDR3 is 17 amino acids long. In DNA, the CDR3 is TGTGCCAGCAGCCAAGATCGCGGGAGGGGAAGCACAGATACGCAGTATTTT. Translating it yields CASSQDRGRGSTDTQYF.

This clone appeared a few times. This chain uses TRBV5-4 with TRBJ2-7; the match to TRBD2 covers 8 bases. Unmatched junction bases numbered 8, after V lost 4 bases and J lost 5 bases. The germline V gene has CDR1 SGHNT and CDR2 YYREEE (reference sequence). The CDR3 extends over 14 amino acids. Here the CDR3 DNA reads TGTGCCAGCAGCCAAGCGGGAGCCCGCCACGAGCAGTACTTC. This encodes CASSQAGARHEQYF.

The chain joins TRBV5-1 to TRBJ1-4; TRBD1 might be the D (5 bases). The CDR3 has 15 amino acids. Germline-derived CDR1 and CDR2 are SGHRS and YFSETQ. Trimming removed 4 bases at V and 3 bases at J, with 13 bases between. Here the CDR3 DNA reads TGCGCCAGCAGCCCCGCGACAGTGGCTAATGAAAAACTGTTTTTT. This translates into CASSPATVANEKLFF.

The chain employs TRBV6-5 and TRBJ1-2; weak D call: TRBD1 (5 bases). V lost 6 bases, J lost 0 bases, and 14 bases lay in between. Looked up from germline, CDR1 is MNHEY and CDR2 is SVGAGI. The CDR3 loop spans 15 amino acids. The DNA of the CDR3 is TGTGCCAGCAGGCGCGACAGAGAAGCTAACTATGGCTACACCTTC. It translates to CASRRDREANYGYTF.

This sequence joins TRBV5-1 and TRBJ2-2; no clear D gene. This CDR3 is 15 amino acids long. Germline CDR1 SGHRS, CDR2 YFSETQ. Trimming removed 7 bases at V and 4 bases at J, with 17 bases between. The CDR3 is CASAVLGASTGELFF. The CDR3 coding sequence is TGCGCCAGCGCCGTATTAGGCGCAAGCACCGGGGAGCTGTTTTTT.